The present T cell receptor beta chain was sequenced within a study of T cell responses to AZD1222 COVID-19 vaccine (dated by TCRdb to the early 2020s). Background for the entire study: TCR sequencing was performed for about 240 trial participants, of whom roughly 200 were given two doses of AZD1222 and some 26 were given two doses of MenACWY control vaccine. Enrollment into the trials was organized by age into subgroups of 18-55, 56-69 and 70-plus years, and those subgroups contained approximately 150, 30 and 60 TCR-sequenced participants, respectively. Overall study results and their limits: Spike-specific TCR breadth and depth rose significantly after two AZD1222 doses compared with day 0 and with MenACWY recipients. Vaccine-associated CD4 TCRs spanned the whole spike protein, with dominant responses in regions 160-218 and 743-854. Participants were mostly white British, with more females than males. The authors suggested clonal diversity may have been underestimated. Because no samples from the day 14 peak response were available, repertoires could be characterized only after the peak T cell response. Conclusions about previously exposed vaccinees were limited because only a handful of AZD1222 recipients were SARS-CoV-2 seropositive at baseline. Reportedly, close to half of the unique spike-specific TCRs recognized epitopes lying outside the regions that are mutated in the B.1.351 and B.1.1.7 variants. The 56-69-year group was small, and its depth increase did not reach significance, likely because of low power.

Interpreted using the paper, the time point label stands for: baseline before first vaccination. Sample treatment or condition, as interpreted from the label and publication: meningococcal conjugate vaccine given as trial control. The vaccinee samples were drawn from two UK trials, COV001 and COV002, one of which was a single-blind randomized controlled phase 2/3 trial testing AZD1222 (ChAdOx1 nCoV-19) in healthy adults. For TCRbeta chain sequencing, PBMC samples from trial participants were taken at day 0 and at day 28 after the second dose. The CDR3 regions of human TCRbeta chains were analyzed by immunosequencing. On the study's bioinformatics: TCRs in the repertoires were compared against a reference library of SARS-CoV-2-specific TCRs that had been generated with the MIRA antigen-specificity platform. Breadth was defined as the fraction of unique TCRs that were SARS-CoV-2-associated, and depth was defined as the fraction of total T cells that were SARS-CoV-2-associated. Each spike-specific TCR was assigned to its reactive spike region and to a CD4 or CD8 class using the MIRA data. Log10-transformed breadth and depth values were compared by one-way ANOVA with Sidak's multiple comparisons tests. The source is immuneACCESS, and TCRdb retained only in-frame sequences with V and J called. Part of the clones is not carried over; for the studies checked, unresolved V genes explain less than half of this, and the remainder is unexplained. The V and J calls and clone size come from that table; D and trimming were worked out from the DNA. The sample table contains some 140,000 clones; only one count was recorded for approximately 87% of them. The leading ten clones occupy 5.5% to 6% of the sample.

A word on this clone: It lacks a known antigen. No quality values exist for individual bases; no much larger clone is one base distant.

The V end loses 3 bases and the J end loses 0 bases, and a stretch of 10 bases separates them. The CDR3 contains 15 residues, cysteine and phenylalanine counted. Solely the CDR3 DNA is kept, with 45 bases framed from the first base. The germline V gene gives CDR1 as SGDLS and CDR2 as YYNGEE. The receptor was derived from an adult in good health. Recombination connected TRBV9 to TRBJ2-1; a confident D gene designation cannot be given. The sequenced sample was peripheral blood, obtained on day 0 of MenACWY control vaccination. This receptor has the CDR3 CASSADVVSYNEQFF. The DNA sequence is as follows: TGTGCCAGCAGCGCTGACGTCGTCTCCTACAATGAGCAGTTCTTC.